The clone carrying this T cell receptor (beta chain) was seen just once. Its specificity is not known. This sample was taken from a study of blood T cells in healthy people across ages. Study findings and constraints: A strong correlation was seen between TCR beta diversity and naive T cell percentage.

Germline loops: CDR1 PRHDT, CDR2 FYEKMQ (reference sequence). The CDR3 covers 15 residues. The V and J ends lost 0 bases and 5 bases respectively, with 14 bases between them. Using a J-beta primer mix together with a sample-barcoded 5' primer, a second PCR was run for about 6 to 12 cycles. Using its own MiXCR run on the 5' RACE reads, TCRdb lists one record per CDR3 protein. The sample records around 1,500,000 distinct CDR3 sequences, under 30% being singletons. The specimen sequenced was blood. The V and J genes are TRBV13 and TRBJ2-7; no clear D. This TCR came from a woman aged 25 to 45 in good health. The CDR3: CASSLGLSSGDEQYF. The CDR3 DNA reads as TGTGCCAGCAGCTTAGGCCTGTCTTCTGGCGACGAGCAGTACTTC.